This is a list of T cell receptor beta chains from one sample in a study of long-term antiretroviral therapy in people with HIV. Assay used: immunoSEQ multiplex PCR; TCRdb lists only in-frame clones, some missing. The repertoire holds nearly 25,000 clones, roughly 78% seen once, with roughly 10% in the top ten. This material consisted of unsorted PBMCs, taken 1.2 years after starting antiretroviral therapy. The receptors here all came from a woman in her thirties or forties with HIV. CDR3s include the opening cysteine and the closing phenylalanine or tryptophan. The D gene is left open where the match is weak. Not every row has a clone size; where given, it reads once, few, many or a size class.

-	-	TRBV6-6	TRBJ1-2	CASSYGDTRNYGYTF	TGTGCCAGCAGTTACGGGGACACGCGTAACTATGGCTACACCTTC
TRBD2	-	TRBV5-1	TRBJ2-7	CASSLGLAGVKEQYF	TGCGCCAGCAGCTTGGGTCTAGCGGGAGTGAAAGAGCAGTACTTC
-	-	TRBV6-5	TRBJ1-3	CASSSPRRGTIYF	TGTGCCAGCAGTTCCCCCCGACGAGGTACCATATATTTT
-	-	TRBV27	TRBJ2-3	CASSTSTAADTQYF	TGTGCCAGCAGTACGAGTACGGCCGCAGATACGCAGTATTTT
-	-	TRBV6-5	TRBJ2-2	CASSPGGTGELFF	TGTGCCAGCAGTCCCGGGGGCACCGGGGAGCTGTTTTTT
-	-	TRBV19	TRBJ1-5	CASSTSGSNQPQHF	TGTGCCAGTAGTACCTCAGGAAGCAATCAGCCCCAGCATTTT
TRBD1	-	TRBV4-1	TRBJ2-7	CASSAQGEHPYEQYF	TGCGCCAGCAGCGCTCAGGGGGAACATCCCTACGAGCAGTACTTC
TRBD1	-	TRBV18	TRBJ1-5	CASSDRDQPQHF	TGTGCCAGCTCAGACAGGGATCAGCCCCAGCATTTT
TRBD1	-	TRBV7-9	TRBJ1-2	CASRQPGQGAYTF	TGTGCCAGCAGGCAGCCGGGACAGGGGGCCTACACCTTC
TRBD1	-	TRBV5-1	TRBJ1-2	CASSGTGGLTSYGYTF	TGCGCCAGCAGCGGAACAGGGGGGCTGACTAGCTATGGCTACACCTTC
TRBD1	-	TRBV19	TRBJ1-1	CASAGTGGVTEAFF	TGTGCCAGTGCCGGGACAGGGGGAGTCACTGAAGCTTTCTTT
TRBD1	-	TRBV7-2	TRBJ2-7	CASSLFGTGANYEQYF	TGTGCCAGCAGCTTATTTGGGACAGGGGCCAACTACGAGCAGTACTTC
TRBD1	-	TRBV4-1	TRBJ1-5	CASSQASPGRGPNQPQHF	TGCGCCAGCAGCCAAGCATCCCCGGGCAGGGGGCCTAATCAGCCCCAGCATTTT
TRBD2	few	TRBV6-5	TRBJ2-7	CASSYGLADYEQYF	TGTGCCAGCAGTTATGGGCTAGCGGATTACGAGCAGTACTTC
-	-	TRBV7-9	TRBJ2-5	CASSYQAPGQYF	TGTGCCAGCAGCTACCAAGCGCCCGGCCAGTACTTC
-	few	TRBV5-6	TRBJ1-6	CASSLAGVYNSPLHF	TGTGCCAGCAGCTTGGCAGGGGTATATAATTCACCCCTCCACTTT